The T cell receptor (beta chain) described here comes from a study of CD8 T cells in ankylosing spondylitis. Broader study findings: Disease-linked clones, CD8+, were relatively rare in peripheral blood. Disease-linked clones were reportedly significantly enriched in matched ankylosing spondylitis synovial fluid. Seven to nine highly homologous variants made up a TCR beta motif that seemed to typify ankylosing spondylitis blood.

This clonotype was counted a few times. As yet, its antigen is unknown. MiXCR, run by TCRdb on the 5' RACE reads, gives a single entry per CDR3 protein. The sample has roughly 300,000 distinct CDR3 sequences; 8% are singletons. This sequence originates from a male donor with ankylosing spondylitis. Sequenced: blood, either unsorted or a sorted T cell fraction (not recorded which).

CDR3 DNA: TGTGCCAGCAGCATCCCGGGCCCCCGGAGGAATCTGTATTTT. Its protein product is CASSIPGPRRNLYF. This chain joins TRBV7-9 and TRBJ2-3; maybe TRBD2 (5 bases). V gave up 5 bases and J gave up 14 bases, with 23 bases separating them. The V gene's germline CDR1 is SEHNR and CDR2 FQNEAQ (reference sequence). The CDR3 length is 14 residues.